These 24 T cell receptor beta chains were sequenced from one sample in a study of T cells in localized non-small cell lung cancer. TCRdb keeps only in-frame clones here, not all; method: immunoSEQ multiplex PCR. The sample yields fewer than 2,000 clones, more than 20% seen once. The specimen was normal lung tissue next to the tumor, collected before any cancer treatment. These receptors came from a male donor at least 60 years old with stage II lung adenocarcinoma.

DNA of the CDR3: TGTGCCAGCAGCCTCTCGAGCGGGGTTTCCTACAATGAGCAGTTCTTC. Translating it yields CASSLSSGVSYNEQFF. This chain links TRBV11-3 with TRBJ2-1; TRBD2 agrees at 7 bases. V lost 5 bases, J lost 1 base, and 8 bases stayed unmatched. The germline CDR1 and CDR2 sequences are SGHNT and YENEEA. CDR3 size: 16 residues.

The gene calls are TRBV5-1 and TRBJ2-7; TRBD1 aligns across 9 bases. This CDR3 is 15 amino acids long. Per the germline V gene, CDR1 is SGHRS and CDR2 is YFSETQ. V lost 4 bases to trimming and J lost 0 bases; unmatched junction nucleotides: 5. The CDR3 region has the DNA TGCGCCAGCAGCCCCCGACAGGGGGTCTCCTACGAGCAGTACTTC. Amino acids: CASSPRQGVSYEQYF.

V gene TRBV5-1 combines with J gene TRBJ2-1; TRBD2 aligns across 11 bases. V trimming: 7 bases; J trimming: 7 bases; junction bases outside the gene matches: 7. The germline gives CDR1 SGHRS, CDR2 YFSETQ. The CDR3 runs to 14 residues. CDR3 sequence (DNA): TGCGCCAGCGATCTAGCGGGAGGCGGTAATGAGCAGTTCTTC. It codes for CASDLAGGGNEQFF.

The chain uses TRBV14 and TRBJ1-1, with TRBD1 as a possible D gene (6 bases). Trimming stripped 6 bases from V and 11 bases from J, with 19 bases between. Germline V gives CDR1 SGHDN, CDR2 FVKESK. CDR3 length: 13 amino acids. CDR3 coding DNA: TGTGCCAGCAGGCCTACCCGGGGGGCGCGGGCTTTCTTT. Translating gives CASRPTRGARAFF.

This clone rates as medium-sized. V gene TRBV6-8 combines with J gene TRBJ2-7; D is unresolved. Germline CDR1 reads MNHGY; CDR2 reads SAAAGT. The CDR3 runs to 15 residues. The V end was cut by 5 bases, the J end by 2 bases, with 16 bases between. The CDR3 sequence: CASSVDVSRAYEQYF. CDR3 in DNA: TGTGCCAGCAGTGTGGACGTCAGTAGAGCCTACGAGCAGTACTTC.

This clone was recorded a few times. The gene calls are TRBV18 and TRBJ1-1; tentatively, D is TRBD1 (5 bases). From germline, CDR1 is KGHSH and CDR2 LQKENI. The germline V and J ends were trimmed by 2 bases and 1 base, with 11 bases remaining between them. The CDR3 runs 15 residues. The CDR3 loop reads CASSPVPGSNTEAFF. The CDR3 region has the DNA TGTGCCAGCTCACCAGTCCCAGGGTCGAACACTGAAGCTTTCTTT.

This clone has just a few counts. V is TRBV15 and J is TRBJ1-2; perhaps TRBD1 as D (5 bases). The CDR3 runs to 15 residues. Trimming left V 1 base short and J 6 bases short, with 15 bases between. The V gene's germline CDR1 is LNHNV and CDR2 YYDKDF (reference sequence). The CDR3, as DNA: TGTGCCACCAGCAGAGCCCCGGGGGGGAGCGATGGCTACACCTTC. Translating gives CATSRAPGGSDGYTF.

This clone was seen only a few times. The chain couples TRBV23-1 to TRBJ2-1; D gene uncertain. TRBV23-1 qualifies as an ORF whose function is uncertain. Trimming took 4 bases from V and 5 from J, leaving 15 bases between them. CDR3 length: 15 amino acids. This chain's CDR3 is CASSPETLFHNEQFF. The CDR3 coding sequence is TGCGCCAGCAGTCCCGAGACCCTCTTTCACAATGAGCAGTTCTTC.

Within the sample, this clone is large (0.1 to 1%). The chain has TRBV9 and TRBJ2-3; D not resolved. The ends were cut back, 1 base at V and 2 bases at J, with 8 bases in the middle. Germline-derived CDR1 and CDR2 are SGDLS and YYNGEE. The CDR3 totals 14 residues. CDR3 sequence (DNA): TGTGCCAGCAGCGTAAATGCCCCCACAGATACGCAGTATTTT. Protein product: CASSVNAPTDTQYF.

The gene calls are TRBV9 and TRBJ1-5, with D unclear. The CDR3 is 13 amino acids. V gave up 6 bases and J gave up 3 bases, with 10 bases separating them. Germline V gene data show CDR1 as SGDLS and CDR2 as YYNGEE. In nucleotides, the CDR3 is TGTGCCAGCATGTTGTCAGCCAATCAGCCCCAGCATTTT. Translating gives CASMLSANQPQHF.

The rearrangement uses TRBV15 and TRBJ1-1; no clear D. Trimming stripped 1 base from V and 1 base from J, with 7 bases between. The CDR3 length is 14 residues. Germline V lookup: CDR1 LNHNV, CDR2 YYDKDF (reference sequence). The CDR3 bases are TGTGCCACCAGCAGAGTATCGGCGAACACTGAAGCTTTCTTT. It specifies CATSRVSANTEAFF.

This clone was detected a few times. The chain joins TRBV9 to TRBJ2-5, with 7 bases lining up with TRBD1. CDR1 and CDR2 (germline): SGDLS, YYNGEE. The CDR3 runs to 15 residues. The J segment lost 3 bases and the V segment lost 6 bases, leaving 11 bases of the junction unmatched. CDR3 coding DNA: TGTGCCAGCACAGGGACAGCCCTCTTGGAAGAGACCCAGTACTTC. It codes for CASTGTALLEETQYF.

The rearrangement uses TRBV19 and TRBJ2-7; 7 positions agree with TRBD1. The CDR3 is made up of 14 amino acids. V was pared by 7 bases and J by 2 bases, with 8 bases of the junction left unmatched. The germline V gene encodes CDR1 LNHDA and CDR2 SQIVND (reference sequence). The CDR3 is CASKGAHGTYEQYF. The CDR3 DNA sequence: TGTGCCAGTAAGGGGGCCCACGGAACCTACGAGCAGTACTTC.

This clone was counted only a few times. V is TRBV11-3 and J is TRBJ2-2, with 11 bases aligning to TRBD2. V lost 5 bases and J lost 4; bases outside the gene matches: 3. The germline V gene has CDR1 SGHNT and CDR2 YENEEA. The CDR3 runs 15 residues. Written as DNA, the CDR3 is TGTGCCAGCAGCCCCGGACTAGCGGGCACCGGGGAGCTGTTTTTT. Encoded protein: CASSPGLAGTGELFF.

This clone was recorded a few times. At one end, the junction sequence differs from germline, possibly due to a read error. The CDR3 DNA reads as TGTGCCATCAGTGAGGGAAGACTAGTCGGCGTTTGGGATTTT. This translates into CAISEGRLVGVWDF. This sequence joins TRBV10-3 and TRBJ2-3, with D maybe TRBD2 (6 bases). This CDR3 has 14 residues. The germline CDR1 and CDR2 sequences are ENHRY and SYGVKD.

This chain connects TRBV28 to TRBJ2-3, with 10 bases aligning to TRBD2. Trimming removed 9 bases from V and 2 bases from J; junction bases left unmatched: 5. The CDR3 covers 14 residues. The germline V gene has CDR1 MDHEN and CDR2 SYDVKM. The CDR3 region is CASHSGRFTDTQYF. As DNA, the CDR3 is TGTGCCAGTCATAGCGGGAGGTTCACAGATACGCAGTATTTT.

This clone turned up a few times. The chain links TRBV2 to TRBJ2-3; the match to TRBD2 covers 9 bases. Unmatched junction bases numbered 9, after V lost 8 bases and J lost 6 bases. The CDR3 spans 14 residues. CDR1 and CDR2 (germline): SNHLY, FYNNEI. DNA of the CDR3: TGTGCCAGCGGGACTAGCAGGGGGTCGGATACGCAGTATTTT. Translation gives CASGTSRGSDTQYF.

The V gene is TRBV9, the J gene TRBJ2-3, with unresolved D. Germline V CDR1 and CDR2: SGDLS, YYNGEE. The V gene lost 5 bases and the J gene lost 4 bases, with 11 bases spanning the gap. The CDR3 contains 13 residues. This CDR3 reads CASSGNIADTQYF. The CDR3 nucleotides read TGTGCCAGCAGTGGCAACATAGCAGATACGCAGTATTTT.

The rearrangement links TRBV11-3 to TRBJ2-1; 9 nucleotides match TRBD2. CDR3 length: 15 amino acids. Losses at the gene ends were 3 bases for V and 9 bases for J; bases not matched to a gene: 9. In germline, CDR1 is SGHNT, CDR2 YENEEA. The DNA of the CDR3 is TGTGCCAGCAGCTTTGGCGGGAGGGGAGCAGGTGAGCAGTTCTTC. It codes for CASSFGGRGAGEQFF. Drawing the rest from reference TRBV11-3 and TRBJ2-1, the complete variable domain is EAGVVQSPRYKIIEKKQPVAFWCNPISGHNTLYWYLQNLGQGPELLIRYENEEAVDDSQLPKDRFSAERLKGVDSTLKIQPAELGDSAVYLCASSFGGRGAGEQFFGPGTRLTVL.

This clone was found a few times. This chain links TRBV30 with TRBJ2-7; tentatively, D is TRBD1 or TRBD2 (5 bases each). Germline values: CDR1 GTSNPN, CDR2 SVGIG (reference sequence). The CDR3 totals 12 residues. Trimming left V 8 bases short and J 2 bases short, with 13 bases between. The CDR3 loop is CAGTGWPYEQYF. The CDR3 DNA reads as TGTGCCGGGACGGGGTGGCCCTACGAGCAGTACTTC.

This chain uses TRBV5-1 with TRBJ2-1; TRBD1 matches at 10 bases. Germline V gene lookup returns CDR1 SGHRS and CDR2 YFSETQ. V lost 4 bases and J lost 8; bases outside the gene matches: 12. The CDR3 length is 16 residues. The CDR3 DNA is TGCGCCAGCAGCACAGCACGGGGACAGGGGAGGGATGAGCAGTTCTTC. It yields the protein CASSTARGQGRDEQFF.

This clone has only a few counts. The chain couples TRBV7-5 to TRBJ2-1; the listed D gene, TRBD2, was not tested against the DNA. TRBV7-5 is deemed a pseudogene. This CDR3 is 15 amino acids long. Here the CDR3 reads CASSLAHSSYNEQFF. In DNA, the CDR3 is TGTGCCAGCAGCTTAGCGCATAGTTCCTACAATGAGCAGTTCTTC.

Relative to its sample, this clone is large. The rearrangement uses TRBV5-1 and TRBJ1-3, with D hard to call. Per germline, CDR1 SGHRS and CDR2 YFSETQ. Trimming removed 2 bases from V and 1 base from J, with 10 bases in between. CDR3 length: 15 amino acids. CDR3 protein: CASSLGGYSGNTIYF. The CDR3 DNA sequence: TGCGCCAGCAGCTTAGGAGGTTATTCTGGAAACACCATATATTTT.

The gene calls are TRBV29-1 and TRBJ1-2; D possibly corresponds to TRBD1 (5 bases). Germline V gives CDR1 SQVTM, CDR2 ANQGSEA. The CDR3 is made up of 12 amino acids. The V end lost 7 bases, the J end lost 2 bases, and 11 bases lay between the germline ends. As DNA, the CDR3 is TGCAGCGCGGGGCAGGACAACTATGGCTACACCTTC. As protein: CSAGQDNYGYTF.